This TCR beta chain was identified during a study of T cell responses to AZD1222 COVID-19 vaccine. Points from the study as a whole: With two AZD1222 doses given, Spike-specific TCR breadth and depth both rose. Clonal diversity was possibly underestimated, and white British individuals and females predominated among donors.

Clones were read by immunoSEQ multiplex PCR, and TCRdb kept only the in-frame ones, dropping some. The repertoire holds about 170,000 clones, with just over 90% as singletons. With respect to this clone: Its antigen remains unidentified.

Here the sequenced sample was peripheral blood, taken on day 0 of AZD1222 vaccination. The clonotype comes from an adult in good health.

The CDR3 DNA follows: TGTGCCAGCAGGGCGGGACTAGCGAACGGGCCGTACAATGAGCAGTTCTTC. Amino acids: CASRAGLANGPYNEQFF. The chain couples TRBV3-1 (or the pseudogene TRBV3-2) to TRBJ2-1; 10 nucleotides agree with TRBD2. The CDR3 loop spans 17 amino acids. CDR1 is LGHDT and CDR2 is YNNKEL in the germline V gene (reference sequence). V trimming: 6 bases; J trimming: 4 bases; junction bases outside the gene matches: 12.